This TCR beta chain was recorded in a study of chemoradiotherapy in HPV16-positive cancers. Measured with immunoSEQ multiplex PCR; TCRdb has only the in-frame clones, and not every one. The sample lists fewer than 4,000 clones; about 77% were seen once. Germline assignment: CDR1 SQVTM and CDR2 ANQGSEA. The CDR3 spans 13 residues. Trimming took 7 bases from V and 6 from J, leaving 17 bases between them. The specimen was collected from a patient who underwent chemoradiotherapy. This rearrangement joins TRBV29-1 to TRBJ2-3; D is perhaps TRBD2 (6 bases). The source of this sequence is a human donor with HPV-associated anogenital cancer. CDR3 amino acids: CSAKGLSADTQYF. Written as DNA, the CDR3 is TGCAGCGCCAAAGGACTAAGTGCGGATACGCAGTATTTT.